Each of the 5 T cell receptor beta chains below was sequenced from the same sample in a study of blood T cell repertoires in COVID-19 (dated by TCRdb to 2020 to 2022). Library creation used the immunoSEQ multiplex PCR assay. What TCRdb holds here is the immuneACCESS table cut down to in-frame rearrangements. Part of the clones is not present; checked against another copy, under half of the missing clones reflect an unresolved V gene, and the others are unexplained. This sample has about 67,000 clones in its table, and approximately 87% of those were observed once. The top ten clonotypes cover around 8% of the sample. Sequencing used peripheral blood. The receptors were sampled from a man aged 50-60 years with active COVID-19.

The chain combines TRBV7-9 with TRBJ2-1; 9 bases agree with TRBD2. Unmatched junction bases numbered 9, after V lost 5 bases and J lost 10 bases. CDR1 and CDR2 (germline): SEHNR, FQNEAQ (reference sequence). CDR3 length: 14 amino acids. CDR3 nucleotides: TGTGCCAGCAGCAACACCCTTAGCGGGGGCGAGCAGTTCTTC. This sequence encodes CASSNTLSGGEQFF. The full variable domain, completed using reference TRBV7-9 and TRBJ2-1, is DTGVSQNPRHKITKRGQNVTFRCDPISEHNRLYWYRQTLGQGPEFLTYFQNEAQLEKSRLLSDRFSAERPKGSFSTLEIQRTEQGDSAMYLCASSNTLSGGEQFFGPGTRLTVL.

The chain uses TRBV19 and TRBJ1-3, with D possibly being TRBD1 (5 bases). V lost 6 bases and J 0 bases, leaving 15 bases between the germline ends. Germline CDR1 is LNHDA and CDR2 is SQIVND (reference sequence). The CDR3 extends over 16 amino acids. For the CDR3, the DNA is TGTGCCAGTAGACTGACGCTTACAGGCTCTGGAAACACCATATATTTT. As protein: CASRLTLTGSGNTIYF.

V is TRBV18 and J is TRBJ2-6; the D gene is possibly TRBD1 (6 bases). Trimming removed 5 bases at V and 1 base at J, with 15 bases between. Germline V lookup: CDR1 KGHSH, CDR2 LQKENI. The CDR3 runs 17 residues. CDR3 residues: CASSYQGPPSGANVLTF. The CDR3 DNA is TGTGCCAGCTCATACCAGGGGCCCCCTTCTGGGGCCAACGTCCTGACTTTC. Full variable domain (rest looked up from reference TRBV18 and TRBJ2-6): NAGVMQNPRHLVRRRGQEARLRCSPMKGHSHVYWYRQLPEEGLKFMVYLQKENIIDESGMPKERFSAEFPKEGPSILRIQQVVRGDSAAYFCASSYQGPPSGANVLTFGAGSRLTVL.

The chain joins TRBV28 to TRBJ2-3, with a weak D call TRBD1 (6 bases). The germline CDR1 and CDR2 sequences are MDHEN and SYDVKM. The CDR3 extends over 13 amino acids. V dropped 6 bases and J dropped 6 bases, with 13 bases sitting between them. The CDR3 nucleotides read TGTGCCAGCAGCCAGAGACAGGCGGATACGCAGTATTTT. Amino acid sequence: CASSQRQADTQYF. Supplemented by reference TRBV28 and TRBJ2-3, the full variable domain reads DVKVTQSSRYLVKRTGEKVFLECVQDMDHENMFWYRQDPGLGLRLIYFSYDVKMKEKGDIPEGYSVSREKKERFSLILESASTNQTSMYLCASSQRQADTQYFGPGTRLTVL.

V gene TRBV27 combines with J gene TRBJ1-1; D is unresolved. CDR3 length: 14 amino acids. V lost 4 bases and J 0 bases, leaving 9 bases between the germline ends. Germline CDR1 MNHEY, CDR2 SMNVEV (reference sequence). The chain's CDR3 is CASSSLPLNTEAFF. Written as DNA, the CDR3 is TGTGCCAGCAGTTCCCTCCCTTTGAACACTGAAGCTTTCTTT.